The source of this T cell receptor (beta chain) is a study of blood T cell repertoires in COVID-19. Losses at the gene ends were 2 bases for V and 2 bases for J; bases not matched to a gene: 4. This CDR3 region has 15 residues. The germline gives CDR1 MNHEY, CDR2 SVGEGT. Original processing notes: From reference gene primer amplification, estimates of nucleated cell counts were derived. Here immunoSEQ multiplex PCR was the method, and the copy in TCRdb shows in-frame clones only, minus some. The V and J calls and clone size were taken over from that table, and D and trimming were inferred from the DNA. The sample has about 180,000 clones; approximately 85% are singletons.

This clonotype was sampled from a man aged 60 to 69 with acute or convalescent COVID-19. This chain connects TRBV6-2 or TRBV6-3 to TRBJ2-3, with 7 nucleotides matching TRBD2. The material sequenced was peripheral blood. CDR3 region: CASSYGGRNTDTQYF. CDR3 bases: TGTGCCAGCAGTTACGGCGGGAGAAACACAGATACGCAGTATTTT.